The 14 T cell receptor beta chains reported below all come from one sample, sequenced in a study of T-cell reconstitution after alpha-beta-depleted transplantation in children. Preparation of the TCRbeta library involved a method that used unique molecular identifiers. TCRdb called the PCR reads again in MiXCR, with one record for every CDR3 protein. Of some 640,000 distinct CDR3 sequences in the sample, approximately 15% were seen once. Sequences were derived from PBMCs from the stem cell graft donor, sampled from the stem cell graft. The receptors shown here come from a human donor who donated a stem cell graft to a child with acute myeloid leukemia.

This clonotype came up a few times. The chain has TRBV27 and TRBJ1-5; unclear D gene. The V gene's germline CDR1 is MNHEY and CDR2 SMNVEV (reference sequence). The germline V and J ends were trimmed by 6 bases and 3 bases, with 18 bases remaining between them. The CDR3 spans 16 residues. The CDR3 protein is CASSEVRHGPNQPQHF. CDR3 sequence (DNA): TGTGCCAGCAGCGAAGTCCGACACGGCCCCAATCAGCCCCAGCATTTT.

This clonotype was seen once. This CDR3 is CASSLGVSSPQETQYF. CDR3 sequence (DNA): TGCGCCAGCAGCTTAGGCGTCAGCTCCCCTCAAGAGACCCAGTACTTC. This chain joins TRBV5-1 and TRBJ2-5, with D unresolved. Germline lookup yields CDR1 SGHRS and CDR2 YFSETQ. V lost 2 bases, J lost 2 bases, and 16 bases lay in between. The CDR3 has 16 amino acids.

The V and J genes are TRBV28 and TRBJ1-2, with D maybe TRBD1 (6 bases). There are 15 residues in the CDR3. The germline V and J ends were trimmed by 2 bases and 8 bases, with 18 bases remaining between them. Germline CDR1 is MDHEN and CDR2 is SYDVKM. As DNA, the CDR3 is TGTGCCAGCAGTTTAGTAACCGCGGGGACACGGGGCTACACCTTC. This codes for CASSLVTAGTRGYTF.

This clonotype was detected ten times or more. The chain has TRBV6-5 and TRBJ1-1, with 8 bases aligning to TRBD1. Looked up from germline, CDR1 is MNHEY and CDR2 is SVGAGI. The CDR3 extends over 15 amino acids. J gave up 4 bases and V 2 bases, and 6 bases lay outside the gene matches. As DNA, the CDR3 is TGTGCCAGCAGTTACGGACAGGGAGTTAGCACTGAAGCTTTCTTT. Translation gives CASSYGQGVSTEAFF.

This clonotype was recorded many times. The genes are TRBV5-1 and TRBJ2-3, with a weak D call TRBD1 (5 bases). From germline, CDR1 is SGHRS and CDR2 YFSETQ. This CDR3 is built from 10 residues. V gave up 10 bases and J gave up 5 bases, with 8 bases separating them. The CDR3 region has the DNA TGCGCCCACCAGGGAGATACGCAGTATTTT. Its translation: CAHQGDTQYF. Full variable domain (outside the CDR3, taken from reference TRBV5-1 and TRBJ2-3): KAGVTQTPRYLIKTRGQQVTLSCSPISGHRSVSWYQQTPGQGLQFLFEYFSETQRNKGNFPGRFSGRQFSNSRSEMNVSTLELGDSALYLCAHQGDTQYFGPGTRLTVL.

The rearrangement joins TRBV5-1 to TRBJ1-1; TRBD1 might be the D (5 bases). V gave up 4 bases and J gave up 1 base, with 14 bases separating them. The CDR3 spans 15 residues. The germline gives CDR1 SGHRS, CDR2 YFSETQ. In nucleotides, the CDR3 is TGCGCCAGCAGCCCCCGCCCGGGGGGGAACACTGAAGCTTTCTTT. This sequence encodes CASSPRPGGNTEAFF. Drawing the rest from reference TRBV5-1 and TRBJ1-1, the complete variable domain is KAGVTQTPRYLIKTRGQQVTLSCSPISGHRSVSWYQQTPGQGLQFLFEYFSETQRNKGNFPGRFSGRQFSNSRSEMNVSTLELGDSALYLCASSPRPGGNTEAFFGQGTRLTVV.

This clonotype has more than one count but fewer than ten. The rearrangement joins TRBV5-4 to TRBJ2-3; tentative D call: TRBD1 (5 bases). The CDR3 is 16 amino acids. Trimming stripped 1 base from V and 5 bases from J, with 17 bases between. CDR1 and CDR2 from the germline V gene are SGHNT and YYREEE (reference sequence). CDR3 in DNA: TGTGCCAGCAGCTTGAGGGTAGGGGCCCAGGTAGATACGCAGTATTTT. It is translated as CASSLRVGAQVDTQYF.

At least ten counts were recorded for this clonotype. The chain couples TRBV20-1 to TRBJ2-1; D remains unclear. Trimming took off 3 bases at V and 8 bases at J, with 23 bases between the two ends. Germline CDR1 DFQATT, CDR2 SNEGSKA (reference sequence). CDR3 length equals 16 residues. CDR3 nucleotide sequence: TGCAGTGCTAGGGCCCGCGGTCCCTCTAGTGGGGATGAGCAGTTCTTC. Translated: CSARARGPSSGDEQFF.

This clonotype has ten or more counts. J is TRBJ2-1 and V is TRBV20-1; 8 nucleotides agree with TRBD2. This CDR3 is 15 amino acids long. CDR1 is DFQATT and CDR2 is SNEGSKA in the germline V gene (reference sequence). V was clipped by 3 bases and J by 2 bases; unmatched bases: 6. CDR3 residues: CSARVVAGTYNEQFF. The CDR3 region has the DNA TGCAGTGCTAGGGTGGTAGCGGGAACCTACAATGAGCAGTTCTTC.

This clonotype occurred a few times. The V gene is TRBV6-1, the J gene TRBJ1-1; D not certain. The germline V gene has CDR1 MNHNS and CDR2 SASEGT. Trimming left V 4 bases short and J 1 base short, with 13 bases between. The CDR3 spans 15 residues. Written as DNA, the CDR3 is TGTGCCAGCAGTGCGTTACAGACGGCGAACACTGAAGCTTTCTTT. Amino acid sequence: CASSALQTANTEAFF.

This clonotype has at least ten counts. The V gene is TRBV29-1, the J gene TRBJ1-2, with TRBD1 matching over 12 bases. Germline V gene sequence: CDR1 SQVTM, CDR2 ANQGSEA. This CDR3 contains 15 residues. Germline trimming cut 1 base from V and 4 bases from J; bases unmatched to any gene: 4. The CDR3 here is CSVEGDRGQPYGYTF. CDR3 nucleotides: TGCAGCGTTGAAGGGGACAGGGGGCAGCCCTATGGCTACACCTTC.

In regard to this clonotype: Being one base from a much bigger clone, this may be a read error. This rearrangement joins TRBV20-1 to TRBJ1-4, with D perhaps TRBD1 (5 bases). CDR3 length equals 16 residues. Germline CDR1 DFQATT, CDR2 SNEGSKA (reference sequence). CDR3 protein: CSARDRAGFENENLFF. CDR3 bases: TGCAGTGCTAGAGATCGTGCAGGGTTCGAGAATGAAAACCTGTTTTTT.

The rearrangement uses TRBV5-5 and TRBJ1-5; TRBD1 matches 9 bases. Losses at the gene ends were 4 bases for V and 4 bases for J; bases not matched to a gene: 3. Germline CDR1 is SGHKS and CDR2 is YYEKEE (reference sequence). This CDR3 has 14 amino acids. The CDR3 sequence is CASSGQGINQPQHF. In DNA, the CDR3 is TGTGCCAGCAGCGGACAGGGGATTAATCAGCCCCAGCATTTT.

The chain links TRBV25-1 to TRBJ1-5; no firm D call. Germline CDR1 MGHDK, CDR2 SYGVNS. This CDR3 has 11 residues. V was pared by 8 bases and J by 5 bases, with 7 bases between. As DNA, the CDR3 is TGTGCCAGCGGAGGAGATCAGCCCCAGCATTTT. Its translation is CASGGDQPQHF. The complete variable domain, with remaining parts taken from reference TRBV25-1 and TRBJ1-5, reads EADIYQTPRYLVIGTGKKITLECSQTMGHDKMYWYQQDPGMELHLIHYSYGVNSTEKGDLSSESTVSRIRTEHFPLTLESARPSHTSQYLCASGGDQPQHFGDGTRLSIL.